This TCR beta chain was observed in a study of cytomegalovirus exposure and HLA in healthy donors. The PCR had 60 Vbeta and 13 Jbeta primers. Sequenced by immunoSEQ multiplex PCR; TCRdb stores in-frame clones only, minus some. The sample consists of roughly 190,000 clones, 70% to 80% of them appearing once. This clone was seen more than once but under ten times. The V and J ends lost 4 bases and 4 bases, in that order; junction bases with no gene match: 6. The CDR3 loop spans 14 amino acids. The germline CDR1 and CDR2 sequences are SEHNR and FQNEAQ (reference sequence). This sequence originates from a woman aged 25 to 39 in good health and CMV-seropositive. The chain has TRBV7-9 and TRBJ1-1; TRBD1 matches at 7 bases. The sequenced sample was PBMCs. The CDR3: CASSWQGVGTEAFF. In DNA, the CDR3 is TGTGCCAGCAGCTGGCAGGGGGTGGGCACTGAAGCTTTCTTT.